Shown below are 19 T cell receptor beta chains from a single sample sequenced in a study of blood T cell repertoires in COVID-19. The table came from immunoSEQ multiplex PCR; TCRdb's copy has only in-frame clones and leaves some out. This sample has 350,000 to 500,000 clones, with 80% to 90% found just once. The sample was peripheral blood. The receptors stem from a man aged 18 to 29 with COVID-19, enrolled during active disease.

V gene TRBV5-1 combines with J gene TRBJ2-6; TRBD1 matches 9 bases. The V and J ends lost 0 bases and 2 bases, in that order; junction bases with no gene match: 9. The germline V gene has CDR1 SGHRS and CDR2 YFSETQ. The CDR3 consists of 19 residues. CDR3 DNA sequence: TGCGCCAGCAGCTTGGAGGGGACAGGGTATTCCCCTGGGGCCAACGTCCTGACTTTC. Translation: CASSLEGTGYSPGANVLTF.

Only one count was recorded for this clone. V gene TRBV14 combines with J gene TRBJ2-7; 8 bases fit TRBD1. J was trimmed by 2 bases and V by 1 base; bases with no gene match: 13. This CDR3 is built from 18 residues. Germline CDR1 is SGHDN and CDR2 is FVKESK. The CDR3 loop reads CASSQVSLGRGPTYEQYF. In DNA, the CDR3 is TGTGCCAGCAGCCAAGTGAGTTTGGGCAGGGGGCCCACCTACGAGCAGTACTTC.

This chain joins TRBV3-1 (or the pseudogene TRBV3-2) and TRBJ1-2, with 11 bases aligning to TRBD1. The junction had 3 bases not matched to a gene; V was cut back by 4 bases and J by 5 bases. Germline values: CDR1 LGHDT, CDR2 YNNKEL (reference sequence). This CDR3 is 14 amino acids long. CDR3 nucleotide sequence: TGTGCCAGCAGCCGGACAGGGGGCAAGTATGGCTACACCTTC. Residues: CASSRTGGKYGYTF.

This clone was picked up one time. V and J are TRBV14 and TRBJ1-2; D remains unclear. The CDR3 has 14 amino acids. Looked up from germline, CDR1 is SGHDN and CDR2 is FVKESK. V lost 1 base and J 12 bases, leaving 18 bases between the germline ends. The CDR3 sequence: CASSQGLRARSHTF. In DNA form, the CDR3 reads TGTGCCAGCAGCCAAGGTTTGCGGGCGAGATCGCACACCTTC.

The V and J genes are TRBV7-3 and TRBJ2-1; D perhaps matches TRBD2 (5 bases). Trimming left V 1 base short and J 5 bases short, with 12 bases between. The CDR3 covers 15 residues. Germline V gene data show CDR1 as SGHTA and CDR2 as FQGTGA. CDR3 residues: CASSLSLADNNEQFF. The CDR3, as DNA: TGTGCCAGCAGCTTAAGCCTAGCAGACAACAATGAGCAGTTCTTC.

This chain connects TRBV30 to TRBJ1-1; the D is unclear. The ends were cut back, 0 bases at V and 4 bases at J, with 9 bases in the middle. Germline CDR1 and CDR2: GTSNPN and SVGIG (reference sequence). This CDR3 comprises 13 residues. Here the CDR3 DNA reads TGTGCCTGGAGTGTAACGCGGGGCACTGAAGCTTTCTTT. It is translated as CAWSVTRGTEAFF.

This chain uses TRBV7-6 with TRBJ2-5, with D tentatively TRBD1 (6 bases). CDR1 is SGHVS and CDR2 is FNYEAQ in the germline V gene. Trimming left V 3 bases short and J 4 bases short, with 18 bases between. This CDR3 comprises 16 residues. In DNA, the CDR3 is TGTGCCAGCAGCTTGGGCCTGGGGGCTCAAGGAGAGACCCAGTACTTC. Translating it yields CASSLGLGAQGETQYF.

This clone was observed once. J is TRBJ1-6 and V is TRBV6-5; 8 nucleotides align to TRBD1. This CDR3 region has 15 residues. Germline V gene lookup returns CDR1 MNHEY and CDR2 SVGAGI. With V trimmed by 6 bases and J by 9 bases, 10 bases remained unmatched. CDR3 in amino acids: CASSEDGTGVSPLHF. In DNA form, the CDR3 reads TGTGCCAGCAGCGAGGATGGGACAGGCGTTTCACCCCTCCACTTT.

This chain uses TRBV6-5 with TRBJ2-7; TRBD2 aligns across 14 bases. The CDR3 covers 15 residues. Trimming took 2 bases from V and 7 from J; bases not matched to a gene: 4. Per germline, CDR1 MNHEY and CDR2 SVGAGI. CDR3 loop: CASSYGGLAGAEQYF. CDR3 coding DNA: TGTGCCAGCAGTTACGGGGGACTAGCGGGGGCAGAGCAGTACTTC.

This rearrangement joins TRBV18 to TRBJ2-7; 7 positions match TRBD2. V gave up 5 bases and J gave up 4 bases; unmatched junction bases: 5. The CDR3 runs to 13 residues. Per germline, CDR1 KGHSH and CDR2 LQKENI. The CDR3 nucleotides read TGTGCCAGCTCAAGGACTAGGGAGTACGAGCAGTACTTC. The encoded protein is CASSRTREYEQYF.

The CDR3 DNA is TGTGCCAGCAGGACGACAGGGGTCACAGATACGCAGTATTTT. Translating it yields CASRTTGVTDTQYF. The chain links TRBV9 to TRBJ2-3; 8 bases map to TRBD1. J was trimmed by 2 bases and V by 5 bases; bases with no gene match: 4. CDR3 length equals 14 residues. Germline-derived CDR1 and CDR2 are SGDLS and YYNGEE.

The CDR3 reads CATPSGTGSEQTQYF. The CDR3 bases are TGTGCCACCCCCTCAGGGACAGGGAGTGAACAGACCCAGTACTTC. The chain recombines TRBV2 with TRBJ2-5, with 9 bases identical to TRBD1. The CDR3 contains 15 residues. V lost 10 bases and J lost 6; bases outside the gene matches: 15. The germline V gene has CDR1 SNHLY and CDR2 FYNNEI.

This chain joins TRBV11-3 and TRBJ2-7; TRBD2 agrees at 11 bases. Germline values: CDR1 SGHNT, CDR2 YENEEA. This CDR3 comprises 15 residues. J was trimmed by 2 bases and V by 6 bases; bases with no gene match: 6. The CDR3 bases are TGTGCCAGCAGTTTTGGGACTAGCGGAACCTACGAGCAGTACTTC. Its protein is CASSFGTSGTYEQYF.

This clone was seen more than once but under ten times. The gene calls are TRBV6-5 and TRBJ1-2; 7 positions agree with TRBD1. The CDR3 covers 15 residues. Germline trimming cut 4 bases from V and 0 bases from J; bases unmatched to any gene: 5. Germline loops: CDR1 MNHEY, CDR2 SVGAGI. The CDR3 reads CASSSRGSANYGYTF. The CDR3 bases are TGTGCCAGCAGTTCCAGGGGGAGCGCTAACTATGGCTACACCTTC.

The chain has TRBV2 and TRBJ2-1; 14 nucleotides line up with TRBD2. The V gene end was trimmed by 6 bases and the J gene end by 15 bases; junction bases not matched to a gene: 7. Germline loops: CDR1 SNHLY, CDR2 FYNNEI. The CDR3 spans 13 residues. The CDR3 sequence is CASRATSGGARFF. The CDR3 nucleotides read TGTGCCAGCAGGGCGACTAGCGGGGGGGCTCGGTTCTTC. The complete variable domain, with remaining parts taken from reference TRBV2 and TRBJ2-1, reads EPEVTQTPSHQVTQMGQEVILRCVPISNHLYFYWYRQILGQKVEFLVSFYNNEISEKSEIFDDQFSVERPDGSNFTLKIRSTKLEDSAMYFCASRATSGGARFFGPGTRLTVL.

The gene calls are TRBV6-5 and TRBJ1-5, with TRBD1 matching 7 bases. J was trimmed by 7 bases and V by 5 bases; bases with no gene match: 11. CDR3 length: 15 residues. The V gene's germline CDR1 is MNHEY and CDR2 SVGAGI. The CDR3 here is CASSPQGVGAQPQHF. The CDR3 region has the DNA TGTGCCAGCAGTCCTCAGGGGGTTGGAGCCCAGCCCCAGCATTTT.

The chain employs TRBV5-6 and TRBJ2-3, with D possibly TRBD1 on 6 matching bases. CDR1 SGHDT and CDR2 YYEEEE come from the germline V gene. The CDR3 contains 14 residues. V lost 0 bases to trimming and J lost 8 bases, with 13 bases between them. CDR3 bases: TGTGCCAGCAGCTTGGCACAGGGAAGGGGTACGCAGTATTTT. Encoded protein: CASSLAQGRGTQYF.

J is TRBJ2-7 and V is TRBV2; D may be TRBD2 (6 bases). Germline V gene data show CDR1 as SNHLY and CDR2 as FYNNEI. Trimming removed 4 bases from V and 7 bases from J, with 20 bases in between. CDR3 size: 15 residues. The CDR3 DNA follows: TGTGCCAGCAGTGCCGGGAGCCGGCCGGAGAAGGAGCAGTACTTC. The encoded protein is CASSAGSRPEKEQYF.

The chain employs TRBV5-5 and TRBJ2-2, with 10 bases that match TRBD2. This CDR3 spans 16 amino acids. With V trimmed by 2 bases and J by 7 bases, 8 bases remained unmatched. The germline gives CDR1 SGHKS, CDR2 YYEKEE (reference sequence). The CDR3 spells CASSFQAGGLGGELFF. The CDR3 DNA is TGTGCCAGCAGCTTTCAAGCGGGGGGGCTCGGCGGGGAGCTGTTTTTT.